These 21 T cell receptor beta chains came from one sample sequenced in a study of chemoradiotherapy in HPV16-positive cancers. The table came from immunoSEQ multiplex PCR; TCRdb's copy has only in-frame clones and leaves some out. The sample has about 13,000 clones, 70% to 85% seen once. The sample in question was blood, obtained from a patient who underwent chemoradiotherapy. These receptors originate from a human donor with HPV-associated anogenital cancer.

This chain links TRBV19 with TRBJ2-5, with D unresolved. Germline CDR1 is LNHDA and CDR2 is SQIVND (reference sequence). The CDR3 length is 13 residues. Trimming stripped 6 bases from V and 3 bases from J, with 11 bases between. The CDR3 DNA reads TGTGCCAGTAGCAAGACTGAAAAAGAGACCCAGTACTTC. Residues: CASSKTEKETQYF. The complete variable domain, with remaining parts taken from reference TRBV19 and TRBJ2-5, reads DGGITQSPKYLFRKEGQNVTLSCEQNLNHDAMYWYRQDPGQGLRLIYYSQIVNDFQKGDIAEGYSVSREKKESFPLTVTSAQKNPTAFYLCASSKTEKETQYFGPGTRLLVL.

The rearrangement links TRBV7-2 to TRBJ1-1, with TRBD1 matching 8 bases. This CDR3 has 14 residues. Losses at the gene ends were 5 bases for V and 4 bases for J; bases not matched to a gene: 6. Germline CDR1 and CDR2: SGHTA and FQGNSA. The DNA of the CDR3 is TGTGCCAGCAGCATACAGGGGGGAGGCACTGAAGCTTTCTTT. It is translated as CASSIQGGGTEAFF.

The chain combines TRBV19 with TRBJ1-1; weak D call: TRBD1 (6 bases). This CDR3 has 16 amino acids. V lost 10 bases, J lost 1 base, and 22 bases lay in between. The V gene's germline CDR1 is LNHDA and CDR2 SQIVND (reference sequence). CDR3 residues: CATTVIMGRGNTEAFF. CDR3 bases: TGTGCCACCACCGTCATTATGGGCAGGGGGAACACTGAAGCTTTCTTT.

The gene calls are TRBV5-1 and TRBJ1-4, with a weak D call TRBD1 (6 bases). CDR3 length: 14 residues. Germline V gene lookup returns CDR1 SGHRS and CDR2 YFSETQ. Trimming removed 4 bases from V and 8 bases from J, with 15 bases in between. The CDR3 spells CASSLMEGGEKLFF. CDR3 DNA sequence: TGCGCCAGCAGCCTGATGGAGGGGGGAGAAAAACTGTTTTTT.

This chain links TRBV11-2 with TRBJ1-2, with D possibly being TRBD1 (6 bases). V gave up 5 bases and J gave up 0 bases, with 16 bases separating them. CDR1 is SGHAT and CDR2 is FQNNGV in the germline V gene. The CDR3 length is 16 residues. CDR3 nucleotides: TGTGCCAGCAGCCTACAGACTGGGGGCTCTAACTATGGCTACACCTTC. This translates into CASSLQTGGSNYGYTF.

This rearrangement joins TRBV7-9 to TRBJ1-4, with D tentatively TRBD1 (5 bases). The CDR3 runs 16 residues. Germline V lookup: CDR1 SEHNR, CDR2 FQNEAQ (reference sequence). V was trimmed by 0 bases and J by 1 base, leaving 9 bases between them. The chain's CDR3 is CASSLALGVTNEKLFF. The CDR3 nucleotides read TGTGCCAGCAGCTTAGCGCTAGGGGTAACTAATGAAAAACTGTTTTTT.

This rearrangement joins TRBV7-2 to TRBJ2-7; TRBD1 matches at 8 bases. With V trimmed by 0 bases and J by 0 bases, 10 bases remained unmatched. This CDR3 contains 18 residues. Per germline, CDR1 SGHTA and CDR2 FQGNSA. The chain's CDR3 is CASSLAVGDRIYSYEQYV. CDR3 in DNA: TGTGCCAGCAGCTTAGCGGTCGGGGACAGGATTTACTCCTACGAGCAGTACGTC.

This rearrangement joins TRBV5-6 to TRBJ1-4; D is ambiguous. This CDR3 spans 14 amino acids. The V end was cut by 3 bases, the J end by 7 bases, with 13 bases between. Germline CDR1 is SGHDT and CDR2 is YYEEEE. CDR3 DNA sequence: TGTGCCAGCAGCTCGCCGAGTATTGGTGAAAAACTGTTTTTT. Translating gives CASSSPSIGEKLFF. The variable domain in full, with the rest retrieved from reference TRBV5-6 and TRBJ1-4, is DAGVTQSPTHLIKTRGQQVTLRCSPKSGHDTVSWYQQALGQGPQFIFQYYEEEERQRGNFPDRFSGHQFPNYSSELNVNALLLGDSALYLCASSSPSIGEKLFFGSGTQLSVL.

The chain joins TRBV5-6 to TRBJ1-4; 7 nucleotides agree with TRBD1. Germline CDR1 and CDR2: SGHDT and YYEEEE. V gave up 4 bases and J gave up 2 bases; unmatched junction bases: 5. This CDR3 is built from 15 residues. The CDR3 loop is CASSTATGTNEKLFF. DNA of the CDR3: TGTGCCAGCAGCACAGCGACAGGGACTAATGAAAAACTGTTTTTT.

V and J are TRBV7-2 and TRBJ2-7, with 12 nucleotides matching TRBD1. V shed 2 bases and J 10 bases; nucleotides not matched to a gene: 3. The CDR3 is 13 amino acids. Germline assignment: CDR1 SGHTA and CDR2 FQGNSA. The CDR3 region is CASSLSGQGAQYV. CDR3 nucleotide sequence: TGTGCCAGCAGCTTATCGGGACAGGGGGCTCAGTACGTC.

The chain employs TRBV19 and TRBJ2-5, with TRBD1 identical over 9 bases. The CDR3 totals 14 residues. The V gene's germline CDR1 is LNHDA and CDR2 SQIVND (reference sequence). Unmatched junction bases numbered 6, after V lost 6 bases and J lost 4 bases. This chain's CDR3 is CASRRTGAGETQYF. CDR3 bases: TGTGCCAGTAGGCGGACAGGGGCGGGAGAGACCCAGTACTTC. Filled out from reference TRBV19 and TRBJ2-5, the complete variable domain reads DGGITQSPKYLFRKEGQNVTLSCEQNLNHDAMYWYRQDPGQGLRLIYYSQIVNDFQKGDIAEGYSVSREKKESFPLTVTSAQKNPTAFYLCASRRTGAGETQYFGPGTRLLVL.

V and J are TRBV30 and TRBJ1-1; TRBD1 aligns across 8 bases. The CDR3 spans 14 residues. V lost 3 bases, J lost 1 base, and 4 bases stayed unmatched. Germline CDR1 reads GTSNPN; CDR2 reads SVGIG (reference sequence). The CDR3 region has the DNA TGTGCCTGGAGCAGGGGGCTCGGGAACACTGAAGCTTTCTTT. It is translated as CAWSRGLGNTEAFF.

CDR3 nucleotides: TGTGCCAGCAGCTTAATCGCTCTAGGAACAGGGGCCTTTAGGGGAGATACGCAGTATTTT. It encodes CASSLIALGTGAFRGDTQYF. The chain carries TRBV7-8 and TRBJ2-3; 7 positions match TRBD1. The CDR3 loop spans 20 amino acids. The trim removed 2 bases at V and 5 bases at J, leaving 22 bases unmatched. Germline CDR1 is SGHVS and CDR2 is FQNEAQ.

The chain recombines TRBV7-3 with TRBJ1-1; tentatively, D is TRBD1 (6 bases). Germline CDR1 SGHTA, CDR2 FQGTGA. Trimming left V 5 bases short and J 4 bases short, with 14 bases between. The CDR3 sequence is 14 residues long. CDR3 bases: TGTGCCAGCAGCCTTGGACAGTCGGGCACTGAAGCTTTCTTT. Its translation is CASSLGQSGTEAFF.

J is TRBJ2-5 and V is TRBV5-6; tentatively, D is TRBD1 (6 bases). V was pared by 5 bases and J by 2 bases, with 19 bases between. In germline, CDR1 is SGHDT, CDR2 YYEEEE. The length of the CDR3 is 16 residues. The CDR3 sequence is CASRTIHRQAQETQYF. The CDR3 region has the DNA TGTGCCAGCAGGACTATACACAGACAGGCTCAAGAGACCCAGTACTTC.

The V and J genes are TRBV6-1 and TRBJ1-2, with TRBD1 as a possible D gene (6 bases). Trimming shortened V by 6 bases and J by 4 bases, and 18 bases separated the two germline ends. CDR1 and CDR2 (germline): MNHNS, SASEGT. The CDR3 is 15 amino acids. CDR3 in DNA: TGTGCCAGCAGGGAAAGTCACACAGGGATCTATGGCTACACCTTC. It encodes CASRESHTGIYGYTF.

This clone has only a few counts. V and J are TRBV7-9 and TRBJ2-2, with 10 positions matching TRBD1. The V segment lost 5 bases and the J segment 6 bases; nucleotides outside the gene matches: 9. Germline V gene lookup returns CDR1 SEHNR and CDR2 FQNEAQ (reference sequence). This CDR3 is 16 amino acids long. CDR3 region: CASSRGQGVNAGELFF. As DNA, the CDR3 is TGTGCCAGCAGCCGAGGACAGGGGGTAAACGCCGGGGAGCTGTTTTTT.

V is TRBV19 and J is TRBJ1-2; TRBD1 matches at 7 bases. V lost 5 bases and J lost 5; bases outside the gene matches: 14. Germline V gene lookup returns CDR1 LNHDA and CDR2 SQIVND (reference sequence). The CDR3 spans 16 residues. The CDR3 sequence: CASSRLAGTAKYGYTF. DNA for the CDR3: TGTGCCAGTAGTCGTCTTGCTGGGACAGCCAAGTATGGCTACACCTTC.

The gene calls are TRBV11-1 and TRBJ1-1; D is unresolved. CDR1 SGHAT and CDR2 FQDESV come from the germline V gene (reference sequence). V was cut by 5 bases and J by 3 bases, with 13 bases left in between. The CDR3 totals 14 residues. The CDR3 DNA reads TGTGCCAGCAGCCTCCGGGAGGGATACACTGAAGCTTTCTTT. This encodes CASSLREGYTEAFF.

The chain employs TRBV9 and TRBJ2-5; TRBD2 matches 8 bases. Germline V gene sequence: CDR1 SGDLS, CDR2 YYNGEE. After removal of 2 bases from V and 5 bases from J, the junction contained 5 bases not matched to a gene. The CDR3 totals 14 residues. CDR3 sequence: CASSVGSGGETQYF. The CDR3 coding sequence is TGTGCCAGCAGCGTGGGATCGGGGGGGGAGACCCAGTACTTC.

The CDR3 loop reads CASSEVVFQPQHF. The CDR3 nucleotides read TGTGCCAGCAGTGAGGTCGTTTTTCAGCCCCAGCATTTT. The V call is TRBV2, the J call TRBJ1-5; D is uncertain. This CDR3 has 13 residues. The germline CDR1 and CDR2 sequences are SNHLY and FYNNEI. V was shortened by 3 bases and J by 6 bases, with 9 bases between the two germline ends.